This T cell receptor (beta chain) was retrieved from a study of T-cell memory formation after mild COVID-19. To note about this clonotype: Its antigen is undetermined.

TCRdb ran MiXCR on the 5' RACE reads and lists one entry per CDR3 protein. The sample yields 500,000 to 550,000 distinct CDR3 sequences, roughly 20% seen once. Study-wide results and caveats: Second-wave clones with a day 37 peak had unconfirmed SARS-CoV-2 specificity.

Sample: PBMCs or a T cell subset sorted from them (not recorded which). The receptor comes from an adult woman who had mild COVID-19 (a few samples of this study predate the infection). Cell type and time point are not known.

The CDR3 DNA is TGTGCCAGCAGCCAAGATCGGGCGGGGGACTACAATGAGCAGTTCTTC. It specifies CASSQDRAGDYNEQFF. The rearrangement joins TRBV4-2 to TRBJ2-1, with 7 bases lining up with TRBD2. The length of the CDR3 is 16 residues. J was trimmed by 3 bases and V by 0 bases; bases with no gene match: 5. Germline lookup yields CDR1 LGHNA and CDR2 YNFKEQ.